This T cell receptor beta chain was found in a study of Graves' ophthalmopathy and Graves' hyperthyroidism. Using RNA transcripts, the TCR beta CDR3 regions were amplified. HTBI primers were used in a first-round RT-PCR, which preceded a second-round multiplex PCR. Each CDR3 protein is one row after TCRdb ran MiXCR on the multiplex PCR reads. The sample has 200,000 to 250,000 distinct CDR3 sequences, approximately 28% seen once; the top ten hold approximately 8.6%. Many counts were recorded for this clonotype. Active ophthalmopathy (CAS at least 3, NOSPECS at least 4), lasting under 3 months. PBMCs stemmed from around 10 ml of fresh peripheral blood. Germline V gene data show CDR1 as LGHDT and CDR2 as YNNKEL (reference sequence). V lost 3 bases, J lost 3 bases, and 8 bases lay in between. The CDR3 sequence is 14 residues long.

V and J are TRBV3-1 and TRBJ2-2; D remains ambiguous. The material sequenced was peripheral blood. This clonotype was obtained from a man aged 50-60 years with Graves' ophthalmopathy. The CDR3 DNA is TGTGCCAGCAGCCACGGTCAGGACACCGGGGAGCTGTTTTTT. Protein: CASSHGQDTGELFF.